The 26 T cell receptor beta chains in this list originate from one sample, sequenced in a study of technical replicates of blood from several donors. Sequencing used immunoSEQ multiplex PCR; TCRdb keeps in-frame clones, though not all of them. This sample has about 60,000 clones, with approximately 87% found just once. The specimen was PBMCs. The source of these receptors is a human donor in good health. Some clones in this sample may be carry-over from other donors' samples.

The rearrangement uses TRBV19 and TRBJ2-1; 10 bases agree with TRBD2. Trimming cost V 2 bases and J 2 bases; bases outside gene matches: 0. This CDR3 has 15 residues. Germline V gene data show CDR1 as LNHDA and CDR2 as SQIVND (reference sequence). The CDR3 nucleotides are TGTGCCAGTAGTATAAGCGGGGGGGCCTACAATGAGCAGTTCTTC. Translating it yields CASSISGGAYNEQFF. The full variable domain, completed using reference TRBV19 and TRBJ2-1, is DGGITQSPKYLFRKEGQNVTLSCEQNLNHDAMYWYRQDPGQGLRLIYYSQIVNDFQKGDIAEGYSVSREKKESFPLTVTSAQKNPTAFYLCASSISGGAYNEQFFGPGTRLTVL.

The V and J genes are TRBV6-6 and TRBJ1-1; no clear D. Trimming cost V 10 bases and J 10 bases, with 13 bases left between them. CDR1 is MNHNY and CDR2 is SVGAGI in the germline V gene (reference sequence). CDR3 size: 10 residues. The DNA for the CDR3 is TGTGCCACCGCTTACGTCGGAGCTTTCTTT. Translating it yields CATAYVGAFF.

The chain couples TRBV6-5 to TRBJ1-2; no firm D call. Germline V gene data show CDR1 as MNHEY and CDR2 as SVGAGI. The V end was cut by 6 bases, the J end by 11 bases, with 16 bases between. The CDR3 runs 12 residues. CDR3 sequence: CASRNPAGGYTF. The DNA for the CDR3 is TGTGCCAGCAGAAACCCGGCGGGCGGTTACACCTTC.

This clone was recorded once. In DNA form, the CDR3 reads TGTGCCATCAGTGAGTCGGGAGGGAAAGGGAATTCACCCCTCCACTTT. Translated, it gives CAISESGGKGNSPLHF. The V call is TRBV10-3, the J call TRBJ1-6; D gene uncertain. Germline V lookup: CDR1 ENHRY, CDR2 SYGVKD. The length of the CDR3 is 16 residues. The V end was cut by 0 bases, the J end by 7 bases, with 13 bases between.

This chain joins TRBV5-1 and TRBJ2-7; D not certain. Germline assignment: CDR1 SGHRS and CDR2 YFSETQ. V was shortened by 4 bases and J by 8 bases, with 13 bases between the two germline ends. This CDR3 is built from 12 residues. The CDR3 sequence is CASSGGGVKQYF. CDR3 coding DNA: TGCGCCAGCAGCGGCGGTGGAGTTAAGCAGTACTTC.

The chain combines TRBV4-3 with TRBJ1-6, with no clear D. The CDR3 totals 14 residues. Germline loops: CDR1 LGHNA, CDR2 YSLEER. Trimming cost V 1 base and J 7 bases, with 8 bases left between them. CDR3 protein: CASSQAPRNSPLHF. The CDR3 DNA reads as TGCGCCAGCAGCCAAGCACCTAGGAATTCACCCCTCCACTTT.

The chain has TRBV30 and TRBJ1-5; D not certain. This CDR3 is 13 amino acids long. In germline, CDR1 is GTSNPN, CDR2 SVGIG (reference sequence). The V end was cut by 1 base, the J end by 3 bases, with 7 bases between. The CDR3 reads CAWSAGFNQPQHF. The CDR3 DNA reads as TGTGCCTGGAGTGCCGGGTTCAATCAGCCCCAGCATTTT. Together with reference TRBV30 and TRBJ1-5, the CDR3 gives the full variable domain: SQTIHQWPATLVQPVGSPLSLECTVEGTSNPNLYWYRQAAGRGLQLLFYSVGIGQISSEVPQNLSASRPQDRQFILSSKKLLLSDSGFYLCAWSAGFNQPQHFGDGTRLSIL.

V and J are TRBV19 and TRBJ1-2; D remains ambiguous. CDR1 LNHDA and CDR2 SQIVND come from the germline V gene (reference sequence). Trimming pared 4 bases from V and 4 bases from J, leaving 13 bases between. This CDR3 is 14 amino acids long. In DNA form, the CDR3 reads TGTGCCAGTAGTACCCCAGGCATTTTCTATGGCTACACCTTC. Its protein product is CASSTPGIFYGYTF.

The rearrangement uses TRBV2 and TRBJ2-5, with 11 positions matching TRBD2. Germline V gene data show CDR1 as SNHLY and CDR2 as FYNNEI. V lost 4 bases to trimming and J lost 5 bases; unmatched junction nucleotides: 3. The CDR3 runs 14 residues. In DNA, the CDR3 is TGTGCCAGCAGTGGGCTAGCGGGAGGTGAGACCCAGTACTTC. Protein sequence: CASSGLAGGETQYF.

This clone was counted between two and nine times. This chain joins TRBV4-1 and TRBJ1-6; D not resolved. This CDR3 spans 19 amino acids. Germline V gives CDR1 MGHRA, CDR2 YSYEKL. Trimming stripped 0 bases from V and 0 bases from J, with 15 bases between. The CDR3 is CASSQDPPRRGSYNSPLHF. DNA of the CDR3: TGCGCCAGCAGCCAAGATCCCCCCCGCCGAGGCTCCTATAATTCACCCCTCCACTTT.

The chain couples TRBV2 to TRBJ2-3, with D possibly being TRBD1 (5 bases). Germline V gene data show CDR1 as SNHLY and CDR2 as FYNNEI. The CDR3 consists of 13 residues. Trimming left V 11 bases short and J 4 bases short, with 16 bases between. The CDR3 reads CAAGQGEADTQYF. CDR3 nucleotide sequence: TGTGCCGCAGGGCAGGGTGAGGCAGATACGCAGTATTTT.

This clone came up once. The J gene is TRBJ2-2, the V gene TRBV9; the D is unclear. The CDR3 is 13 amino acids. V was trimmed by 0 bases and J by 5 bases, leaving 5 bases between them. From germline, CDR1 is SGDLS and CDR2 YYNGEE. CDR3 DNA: TGTGCCAGCAGCGTAGGCGGAACCGGGGAGCTGTTTTTT. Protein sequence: CASSVGGTGELFF.

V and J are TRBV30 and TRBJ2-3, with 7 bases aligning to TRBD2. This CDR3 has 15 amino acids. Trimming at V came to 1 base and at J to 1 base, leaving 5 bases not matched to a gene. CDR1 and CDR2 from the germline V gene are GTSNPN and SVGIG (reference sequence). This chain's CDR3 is CAWSDKRGRTDTQYF. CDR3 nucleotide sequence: TGTGCCTGGAGTGATAAGCGGGGCCGCACAGATACGCAGTATTTT. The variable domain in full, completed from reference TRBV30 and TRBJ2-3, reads SQTIHQWPATLVQPVGSPLSLECTVEGTSNPNLYWYRQAAGRGLQLLFYSVGIGQISSEVPQNLSASRPQDRQFILSSKKLLLSDSGFYLCAWSDKRGRTDTQYFGPGTRLTVL.

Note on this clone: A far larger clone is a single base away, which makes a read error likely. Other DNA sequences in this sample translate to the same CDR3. CDR3 nucleotide sequence: TGCGCCAGCAGCTTGGCGGGGGGATACACTGAAGCTTTCTTT. Amino acids: CASSLAGGYTEAFF. The chain combines TRBV5-1 with TRBJ1-1; D might be TRBD1 (5 bases). Looked up from germline, CDR1 is SGHRS and CDR2 is YFSETQ. Trimming pared 0 bases from V and 3 bases from J, leaving 9 bases between. The CDR3 spans 14 residues.

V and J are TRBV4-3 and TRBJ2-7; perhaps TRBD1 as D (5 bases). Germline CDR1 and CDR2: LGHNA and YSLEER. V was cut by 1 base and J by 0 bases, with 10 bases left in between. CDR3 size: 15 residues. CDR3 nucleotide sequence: TGCGCCAGCAGCCAAGGGACACCGAGCTCCTACGAGCAGTACTTC. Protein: CASSQGTPSSYEQYF.

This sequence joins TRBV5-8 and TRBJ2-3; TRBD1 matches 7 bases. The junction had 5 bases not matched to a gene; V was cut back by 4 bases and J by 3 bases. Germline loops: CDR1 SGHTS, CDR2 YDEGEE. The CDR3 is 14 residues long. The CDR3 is CASSPTGSTDTQYF. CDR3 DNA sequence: TGTGCCAGCAGCCCGACAGGGAGTACAGATACGCAGTATTTT.

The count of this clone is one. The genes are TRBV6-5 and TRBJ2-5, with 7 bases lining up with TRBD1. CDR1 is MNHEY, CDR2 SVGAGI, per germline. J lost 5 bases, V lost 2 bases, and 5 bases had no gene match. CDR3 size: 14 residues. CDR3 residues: CASSYQGGGETQYF. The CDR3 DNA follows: TGTGCCAGCAGTTACCAAGGGGGCGGGGAGACCCAGTACTTC.

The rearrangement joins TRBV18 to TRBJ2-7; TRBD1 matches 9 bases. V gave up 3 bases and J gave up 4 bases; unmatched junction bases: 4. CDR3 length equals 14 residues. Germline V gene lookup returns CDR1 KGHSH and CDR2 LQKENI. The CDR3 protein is CASSPPGTGYEQYF. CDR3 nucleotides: TGTGCCAGCTCACCGCCCGGGACAGGGTACGAGCAGTACTTC.

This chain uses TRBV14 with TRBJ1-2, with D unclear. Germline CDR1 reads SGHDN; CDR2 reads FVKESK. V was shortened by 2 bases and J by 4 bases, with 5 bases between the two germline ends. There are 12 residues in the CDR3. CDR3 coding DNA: TGTGCCAGCAGCCAATCGAGCTATGGCTACACCTTC. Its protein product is CASSQSSYGYTF.

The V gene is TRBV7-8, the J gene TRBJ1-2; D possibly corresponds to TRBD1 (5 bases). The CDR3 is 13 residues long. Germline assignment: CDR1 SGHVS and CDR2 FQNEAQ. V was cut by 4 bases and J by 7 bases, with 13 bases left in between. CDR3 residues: CASSSNEQGGYTF. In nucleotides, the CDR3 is TGTGCCAGCAGCTCAAATGAGCAGGGTGGCTACACCTTC. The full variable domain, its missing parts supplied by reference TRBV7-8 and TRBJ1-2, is GAGVSQSPRYKVAKRGQDVALRCDPISGHVSLFWYQQALGQGPEFLTYFQNEAQLDKSGLPSDRFFAERPEGSVSTLKIQRTQQEDSAVYLCASSSNEQGGYTFGSGTRLTVV.

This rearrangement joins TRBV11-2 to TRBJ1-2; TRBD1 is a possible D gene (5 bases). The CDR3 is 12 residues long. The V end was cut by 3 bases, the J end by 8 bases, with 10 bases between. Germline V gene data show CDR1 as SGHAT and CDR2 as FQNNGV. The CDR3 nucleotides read TGTGCCAGCAGCTTCACCGGGGGGGGCTACACCTTC. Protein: CASSFTGGGYTF. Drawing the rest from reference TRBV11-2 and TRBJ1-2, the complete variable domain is EAGVAQSPRYKIIEKRQSVAFWCNPISGHATLYWYQQILGQGPKLLIQFQNNGVVDDSQLPKDRFSAERLKGVDSTLKIQPAKLEDSAVYLCASSFTGGGYTFGSGTRLTVV.

CDR3 DNA sequence: TGTGCCAGCAGCATGGGGGACTTAGCCAAAAACATTCAGTACTTC. Protein sequence: CASSMGDLAKNIQYF. The gene calls are TRBV4-2 and TRBJ2-4; the D gene is possibly TRBD2 (6 bases). Germline values: CDR1 LGHNA, CDR2 YNFKEQ. V was pared by 5 bases and J by 0 bases, with 11 bases between. CDR3 size: 15 residues.

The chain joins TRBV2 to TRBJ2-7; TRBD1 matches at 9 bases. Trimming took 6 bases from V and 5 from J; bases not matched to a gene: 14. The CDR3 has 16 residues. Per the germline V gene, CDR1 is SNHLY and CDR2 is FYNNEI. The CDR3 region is CASRSDRTGQGDEQYF. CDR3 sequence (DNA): TGTGCCAGCAGATCAGATAGAACGGGACAGGGCGACGAGCAGTACTTC.

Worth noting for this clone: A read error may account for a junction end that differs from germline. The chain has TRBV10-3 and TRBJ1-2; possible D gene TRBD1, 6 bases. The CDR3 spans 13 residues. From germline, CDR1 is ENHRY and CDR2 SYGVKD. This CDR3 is CAISEATRTDGRF. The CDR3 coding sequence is TGTGCCATCAGTGAGGCTACCCGGACAGACGGACGCTTC.

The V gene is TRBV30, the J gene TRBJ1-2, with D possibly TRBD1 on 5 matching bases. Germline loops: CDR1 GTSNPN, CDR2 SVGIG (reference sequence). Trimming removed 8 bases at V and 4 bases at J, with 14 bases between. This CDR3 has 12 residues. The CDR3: CAAQGDVYGYTF. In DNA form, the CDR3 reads TGTGCCGCGCAGGGCGATGTCTATGGCTACACCTTC.

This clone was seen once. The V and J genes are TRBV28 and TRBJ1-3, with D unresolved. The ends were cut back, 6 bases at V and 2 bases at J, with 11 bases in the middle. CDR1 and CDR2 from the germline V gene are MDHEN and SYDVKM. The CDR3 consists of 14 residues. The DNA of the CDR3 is TGTGCCAGCAGCAGAGGGTTCACTGGAAACACCATATATTTT. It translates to CASSRGFTGNTIYF.